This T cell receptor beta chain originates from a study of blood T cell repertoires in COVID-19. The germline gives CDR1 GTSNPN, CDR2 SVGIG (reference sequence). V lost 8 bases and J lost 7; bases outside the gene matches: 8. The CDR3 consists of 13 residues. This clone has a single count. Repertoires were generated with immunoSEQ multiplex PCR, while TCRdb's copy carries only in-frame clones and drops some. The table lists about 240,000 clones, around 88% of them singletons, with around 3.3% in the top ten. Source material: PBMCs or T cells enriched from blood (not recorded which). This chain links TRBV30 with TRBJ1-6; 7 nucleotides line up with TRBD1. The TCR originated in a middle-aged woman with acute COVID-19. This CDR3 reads CAGLTGWNSPLHF. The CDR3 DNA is TGTGCCGGGTTGACAGGGTGGAATTCACCCCTCCACTTT.